A selection of T cell receptor beta chains follows, all from one sample in a study of cytomegalovirus exposure and HLA in healthy donors. Repertoires were generated with immunoSEQ multiplex PCR, while TCRdb's copy carries only in-frame clones and drops some. Of roughly 180,000 clones in the sample, 82% were seen once. The specimen was PBMCs. The receptors originated from a male donor in good health and CMV-seronegative. Each CDR3 is given with its conserved first and last residue. Fields, in order: CDR3 DNA, CDR3 protein, D gene, J gene, clone size, V gene. A D gene is named only where the DNA matches it firmly. The size field is filled for only some rows; it gives once, few, many or a size class.

CDR3 DNA: TGTGCCAGCAGCTTGACAAGACAGGAATTCTCCTACGAGCAGTACTTC; CDR3 protein: CASSLTRQEFSYEQYF; D gene: .; J gene: TRBJ2-7; clone size: .; V gene: TRBV7-2
CDR3 DNA: TGTGCCAGCAGTGAAACCCAAAACCCCTGGACAGGGGTGGACACCGGGGAGCTGTTTTTT; CDR3 protein: CASSETQNPWTGVDTGELFF; D gene: TRBD1; J gene: TRBJ2-2; clone size: .; V gene: TRBV6-1
CDR3 DNA: TGCGCCAGCAGCTGGGGACAGGGGAGCACAGATACGCAGTATTTT; CDR3 protein: CASSWGQGSTDTQYF; D gene: TRBD1; J gene: TRBJ2-3; clone size: .; V gene: TRBV5-1
CDR3 DNA: TGCAGCGCTGCACTTGGGACTAGCGGGCCCTACGAGCAGTACTTC; CDR3 protein: CSAALGTSGPYEQYF; D gene: TRBD2; J gene: TRBJ2-7; clone size: .; V gene: TRBV29-1
CDR3 DNA: TGTGCCAGTAGCCCCGGACAGTGGGAGCAGTACTTC; CDR3 protein: CASSPGQWEQYF; D gene: .; J gene: TRBJ2-7; clone size: .; V gene: TRBV19
CDR3 DNA: TGTGCCAGCAGCCAACCTATAGGAGGGTTAGATAACTATGGCTACACCTTC; CDR3 protein: CASSQPIGGLDNYGYTF; D gene: .; J gene: TRBJ1-2; clone size: once; V gene: TRBV14
CDR3 DNA: TGCGCCAGCAGCCAGAGCGGGAGCTCCTACAATGAGCAGTTCTTC; CDR3 protein: CASSQSGSSYNEQFF; D gene: TRBD2; J gene: TRBJ2-1; clone size: .; V gene: TRBV4-3
CDR3 DNA: TGTTCCAGCAGCTCCTCGGTTTGGGAGCAGTTCTTC; CDR3 protein: CSSSSSVWEQFF; D gene: .; J gene: TRBJ2-1; clone size: .; V gene: TRBV7-9
CDR3 DNA: TGTGCCAGCAGCCCACGTTGGCAGGGGGCTGAAGCTTTCTTT; CDR3 protein: CASSPRWQGAEAFF; D gene: TRBD1; J gene: TRBJ1-1; clone size: .; V gene: TRBV11-1
CDR3 DNA: TGCGCCAGCAGCCAACCGGGACTAGCGGCAGGCCATGAGCAGTTCTTC; CDR3 protein: CASSQPGLAAGHEQFF; D gene: TRBD2; J gene: TRBJ2-1; clone size: .; V gene: TRBV4-1
CDR3 DNA: TGCGCCAGCAGCTTGGGCACGGGGGTCGGGTCGACCCAGTACTTC; CDR3 protein: CASSLGTGVGSTQYF; D gene: .; J gene: TRBJ2-5; clone size: .; V gene: TRBV5-1
CDR3 DNA: TGCAGCGTCGAGGGGGAATTTGGCTACACCTTC; CDR3 protein: CSVEGEFGYTF; D gene: .; J gene: TRBJ1-2; clone size: .; V gene: TRBV29-1
CDR3 DNA: TGTGCCAGCCGGCTAGCGGGAGGTGAGCAGTACTTC; CDR3 protein: CASRLAGGEQYF; D gene: TRBD2; J gene: TRBJ2-7; clone size: .; V gene: TRBV6-5
CDR3 DNA: TGTGCCAGCAGCGTAGCTAGCGGGGGCACGGTAGATACGCAGTATTTT; CDR3 protein: CASSVASGGTVDTQYF; D gene: TRBD2; J gene: TRBJ2-3; clone size: once; V gene: TRBV9
CDR3 DNA: TGTGCCAGCAGCTTGGGGGCGGCGGGGGCGGCGAGTCAGCCCCAGCATTTT; CDR3 protein: CASSLGAAGAASQPQHF; D gene: .; J gene: TRBJ1-5; clone size: .; V gene: TRBV5-6
CDR3 DNA: TGTGCCAGCAGTTACCAACTAGCGGGAGTCGGGGATACGCAGTATTTT; CDR3 protein: CASSYQLAGVGDTQYF; D gene: TRBD2; J gene: TRBJ2-3; clone size: .; V gene: TRBV6-5
CDR3 DNA: TGTGCCAGCAGCCGCGGGACAGGGGGTTGGCAGCCCCAGCATTTT; CDR3 protein: CASSRGTGGWQPQHF; D gene: TRBD1; J gene: TRBJ1-5; clone size: .; V gene: TRBV6-5
CDR3 DNA: TGTGCCAGCTCACCTGGGGGGGGTAATCAGCCCCAGCATTTT; CDR3 protein: CASSPGGGNQPQHF; D gene: .; J gene: TRBJ1-5; clone size: few; V gene: TRBV18
CDR3 DNA: TGTGCCAGCCAAGCTCGGGGGGGTCGTGGAAAGAACTATGGCTACACCTTC; CDR3 protein: CASQARGGRGKNYGYTF; D gene: .; J gene: TRBJ1-2; clone size: .; V gene: TRBV28
CDR3 DNA: TGTTCCAGCAGCTCTACTAGCGGGGTGGGCGAGCAGTACTTC; CDR3 protein: CSSSSTSGVGEQYF; D gene: TRBD2; J gene: TRBJ2-7; clone size: .; V gene: TRBV7-9
CDR3 DNA: TGTTCCAGCAGCTTAGGGGGCCGGCAGAACAATCAGCCCCAGCATTTT; CDR3 protein: CSSSLGGRQNNQPQHF; D gene: TRBD1; J gene: TRBJ1-5; clone size: .; V gene: TRBV7-9
CDR3 DNA: TGTGCCAGCAGCTTGGTAGGACAGGGGAACTACGAGCAGTACTTC; CDR3 protein: CASSLVGQGNYEQYF; D gene: TRBD1; J gene: TRBJ2-7; clone size: .; V gene: TRBV5-6
CDR3 DNA: TGTGCCAGTAGAAGAGTATTTAACACTGAAGCTTTCTTT; CDR3 protein: CASRRVFNTEAFF; D gene: .; J gene: TRBJ1-1; clone size: .; V gene: TRBV19
CDR3 DNA: TGTGCCAGCAGCTTAGGCATGGGGCGCGGCAATGAAAAACTGTTTTTT; CDR3 protein: CASSLGMGRGNEKLFF; D gene: .; J gene: TRBJ1-4; clone size: .; V gene: TRBV7-9
CDR3 DNA: TGTGCCAGTAGTACTTGGGGGGACACTGAAGCTTTCTTT; CDR3 protein: CASSTWGDTEAFF; D gene: .; J gene: TRBJ1-1; clone size: once; V gene: TRBV19
CDR3 DNA: TGTGCCAGTAGTACAAATCAGGGGAATCAGCCCCAGCATTTT; CDR3 protein: CASSTNQGNQPQHF; D gene: .; J gene: TRBJ1-5; clone size: .; V gene: TRBV19
CDR3 DNA: TGCGCCAGCAGTACAGGGGGCGTCGAGACCCAGTACTTC; CDR3 protein: CASSTGGVETQYF; D gene: TRBD1; J gene: TRBJ2-5; clone size: few; V gene: TRBV10-1
CDR3 DNA: TGTGCCAGCAGCTTGTGGGGGGAGAACTATGGCTACACCTTC; CDR3 protein: CASSLWGENYGYTF; D gene: .; J gene: TRBJ1-2; clone size: .; V gene: TRBV5-5
CDR3 DNA: TGTGCCAGCAGTGCAACCGGGACAGGGTTCGGCTACACCTTC; CDR3 protein: CASSATGTGFGYTF; D gene: TRBD1; J gene: TRBJ1-2; clone size: .; V gene: TRBV25-1
CDR3 DNA: TGTGCCAGCGGGTGGGAGCCGAACACTGAAGCTTTCTTT; CDR3 protein: CASGWEPNTEAFF; D gene: .; J gene: TRBJ1-1; clone size: few; V gene: TRBV5-4
CDR3 DNA: TGTGCCAGCAGCTTGGCGTATCGGGATTCACCCCTCCACTTT; CDR3 protein: CASSLAYRDSPLHF; D gene: .; J gene: TRBJ1-6; clone size: .; V gene: TRBV5-5
CDR3 DNA: TGTGCCACTAACGAACGGGGGGGTAATCAGCCCCAGCATTTT; CDR3 protein: CATNERGGNQPQHF; D gene: .; J gene: TRBJ1-5; clone size: .; V gene: TRBV2
CDR3 DNA: TGCGCCAGCAGCCTGTATGGACTAGCGGGAGAGGAAAACATTCAGTACTTC; CDR3 protein: CASSLYGLAGEENIQYF; D gene: TRBD2; J gene: TRBJ2-4; clone size: .; V gene: TRBV4-3
CDR3 DNA: TGTGCTAGTGGTGCGACTGTGAACACTGAAGCTTTCTTT; CDR3 protein: CASGATVNTEAFF; D gene: .; J gene: TRBJ1-1; clone size: .; V gene: TRBV12-5
CDR3 DNA: TGTGCCAGCAGTGAATATTTAACTAGCTCCCCTCGCGAGCAGTACTTC; CDR3 protein: CASSEYLTSSPREQYF; D gene: .; J gene: TRBJ2-7; clone size: .; V gene: TRBV25-1
CDR3 DNA: TGTGCCAGTAGTCAGGGCGCAGATACGCAGTATTTT; CDR3 protein: CASSQGADTQYF; D gene: .; J gene: TRBJ2-3; clone size: .; V gene: TRBV19
CDR3 DNA: TGCGCCAGCAGTGAGTACTTAGCGGGAGGCCTCTTAAGAAACGAGCAGTACTTC; CDR3 protein: CASSEYLAGGLLRNEQYF; D gene: TRBD2; J gene: TRBJ2-7; clone size: few; V gene: TRBV10-2
CDR3 DNA: TGCGCCAGCAGTTATGAAAACATTCAGTACTTC; CDR3 protein: CASSYENIQYF; D gene: .; J gene: TRBJ2-4; clone size: .; V gene: TRBV5-1
CDR3 DNA: TGTGCCAGCAGCTTATTACATACAGGGACGGAGACCCAGTACTTC; CDR3 protein: CASSLLHTGTETQYF; D gene: .; J gene: TRBJ2-5; clone size: .; V gene: TRBV11-2
CDR3 DNA: TGTGCCAGCATCCCCCCGGGGGGGGCCCCCTCCTACAATGAGCAGTTCTTC; CDR3 protein: CASIPPGGAPSYNEQFF; D gene: TRBD2; J gene: TRBJ2-1; clone size: .; V gene: TRBV28
CDR3 DNA: TGTGCCAGCAGCACTGTCGTAGGGGCCGGCAATCAGCCCCAGCATTTT; CDR3 protein: CASSTVVGAGNQPQHF; D gene: .; J gene: TRBJ1-5; clone size: .; V gene: TRBV7-6
CDR3 DNA: TGTGCCCGACGGACAGAGACCTACGAGCAGTACTTC; CDR3 protein: CARRTETYEQYF; D gene: .; J gene: TRBJ2-7; clone size: .; V gene: TRBV28
CDR3 DNA: TGTGCCAGCAGCTTATCTAGCGGGGGTGTCAATGAGCAGTTCTTC; CDR3 protein: CASSLSSGGVNEQFF; D gene: TRBD2; J gene: TRBJ2-1; clone size: .; V gene: TRBV7-3
CDR3 DNA: TGTGCCAGCAGCAGGGAGGGCGGGACCAAAAACATTCAGTACTTC; CDR3 protein: CASSREGGTKNIQYF; D gene: TRBD2; J gene: TRBJ2-4; clone size: .; V gene: TRBV7-3
CDR3 DNA: TGTGCCAGCAGCTTAGATGGGACAGAAAATGAAAAACTGTTTTTT; CDR3 protein: CASSLDGTENEKLFF; D gene: TRBD1; J gene: TRBJ1-4; clone size: .; V gene: TRBV11-2
CDR3 DNA: TGTGCCAGCAGCCGAGGACAGGGTGGCTACAATGAGCAGTTCTTC; CDR3 protein: CASSRGQGGYNEQFF; D gene: TRBD1; J gene: TRBJ2-1; clone size: .; V gene: TRBV4-2
CDR3 DNA: TGTGCCAGCAGCGACCGGACTAGCGCCGAGTACTTC; CDR3 protein: CASSDRTSAEYF; D gene: TRBD2; J gene: TRBJ2-7; clone size: .; V gene: TRBV6-5
CDR3 DNA: TGTGCCACGACCCCGAAAGGGGTTTATAGGGAAAAACTGTTTTTT; CDR3 protein: CATTPKGVYREKLFF; D gene: .; J gene: TRBJ1-4; clone size: .; V gene: TRBV6-5
CDR3 DNA: TGTGCCAGCAGCAGATTACAGGGCGGAGAGACCCAGTACTTC; CDR3 protein: CASSRLQGGETQYF; D gene: .; J gene: TRBJ2-5; clone size: .; V gene: TRBV21-1
CDR3 DNA: TGTGCCAGCCGGGACTACACAGATACGCAGTATTTT; CDR3 protein: CASRDYTDTQYF; D gene: TRBD2; J gene: TRBJ2-3; clone size: .; V gene: TRBV19
CDR3 DNA: TGTGCCAGCATTCCCAGGATCTCGAACACCGGGGAGCTGTTTTTT; CDR3 protein: CASIPRISNTGELFF; D gene: .; J gene: TRBJ2-2; clone size: .; V gene: TRBV2
CDR3 DNA: TGTGCCAGCAGCCCGGGTCTCGATGAGCAGTTCTTC; CDR3 protein: CASSPGLDEQFF; D gene: .; J gene: TRBJ2-1; clone size: .; V gene: TRBV11-3
CDR3 DNA: TGTGCCAGCAGGCGAACCCCCTCGACAGGGTACTACGAGCAGTACTTC; CDR3 protein: CASRRTPSTGYYEQYF; D gene: TRBD1; J gene: TRBJ2-7; clone size: .; V gene: TRBV28